This TCR beta chain came from a study of blood T cell repertoires in COVID-19. The V and J ends lost 5 bases and 5 bases, in that order; junction bases with no gene match: 7. The germline CDR1 and CDR2 sequences are MGHRA and YSYEKL. The CDR3 totals 15 residues. Original methodology: Amplifying reference gene primers gave estimates of nucleated cell counts. TCRdb's table, derived via immunoSEQ multiplex PCR, lists solely in-frame clones and lacks some. The DNA was the basis for D and trimming; V, J and clone size are from that table. Of approximately 73,000 clones listed, roughly four fifths are singletons.

The chain employs TRBV4-1 and TRBJ2-1; TRBD2 agrees at 9 bases. Sequencing used peripheral blood. The clonotype comes from a woman in her 70s with acute or convalescent COVID-19. The CDR3, as DNA: TGCGCCAGCAGCAACCCGACTAGCGGAAACAATGAGCAGTTCTTC. Amino acids: CASSNPTSGNNEQFF.